This TCR beta chain derives from a study of T cell responses to AZD1222 COVID-19 vaccine. The study, taken as a whole, reports: Spike-specific TCR breadth and depth were elevated following two AZD1222 doses.

V was clipped by 11 bases and J by 5 bases, with 18 bases between them. This CDR3 spans 13 amino acids. On this clone: What it binds is unknown.

Method: immunoSEQ multiplex PCR; TCRdb's copy keeps in-frame clones and lacks some. The sample has 120,000 or so clones; roughly 90% are singletons. The chain is built from TRBV12-3 or TRBV12-4 and TRBJ2-5; D remains unclear. The clonotype was recovered from an adult in good health. Here the sequenced sample was peripheral blood, taken on day 0 of MenACWY control vaccination. CDR3 in DNA: TGTGCCGGAAGTTCAGGACGCTGGGAGACCCAGTACTTC. Amino acids: CAGSSGRWETQYF.